This note documents a single T cell receptor beta chain sequence. Its antigen is not identified. This entry is derived from a study of T cell repertoires in cytomegalovirus infection. MiXCR, applied by TCRdb to the reads, yields one record per CDR3 protein. This table holds roughly 100,000 distinct CDR3 sequences, under 55% found once. Trimming at V came to 7 bases and at J to 1 base, leaving 10 bases not matched to a gene. Per germline, CDR1 ENHRY and CDR2 SYGVKD. This CDR3 is built from 16 residues. The V and J genes are TRBV10-3 and TRBJ2-1; 7 bases align to TRBD1. This clonotype was sampled from a human donor in good health (CMV status not recorded). Some clones in this sample may be carry-over from other donors' samples. Sequenced here: CD8+ T cells from cultured PBMCs, sampled from culture after CMV antigen stimulation. In DNA, the CDR3 is TGTGCCATCAATAAGGAAGACAGGGTATCCTACAATGAGCAGTTCTTC. It yields the protein CAINKEDRVSYNEQFF.